These 16 T cell receptor beta chains originate from one sample sequenced in a study of T cells in Graves' hyperthyroidism and ophthalmopathy. The investigators amplified TCR beta CDR3 regions from RNA transcripts. The TCR CDR3 was amplified in a first-round RT-PCR using the HTBI primer set. In TCRdb, the multiplex PCR reads were re-called with MiXCR into one record per CDR3 protein. The sample contains around 450,000 distinct CDR3 sequences, around a sixth of which appear only once. The material sequenced was blood. All receptors come from a woman in her late teens or twenties with Graves' hyperthyroidism.

Ten or more counts support this clonotype. The CDR3 DNA is TGCAGTGCTAGACCTAGCGGACGAAAAGAGACCCAGTACTTC. This encodes CSARPSGRKETQYF. The rearrangement joins TRBV20-1 to TRBJ2-5; 7 nucleotides agree with TRBD2. The CDR3 runs 14 residues. The germline V gene has CDR1 DFQATT and CDR2 SNEGSKA (reference sequence). V lost 2 bases and J lost 3; bases outside the gene matches: 6.

This clonotype was counted a few times. The chain is built from TRBV7-9 and TRBJ1-2; D remains ambiguous. The CDR3 extends over 13 amino acids. Germline CDR1 is SEHNR and CDR2 is FQNEAQ (reference sequence). The ends were cut back, 6 bases at V and 4 bases at J, with 12 bases in the middle. CDR3 nucleotides: TGTGCCAGCAGTTCTCTTAGCTCCTATGGCTACACCTTC. This codes for CASSSLSSYGYTF.

The chain is built from TRBV10-3 and TRBJ2-3, with 9 positions matching TRBD1. The CDR3 totals 14 residues. V was clipped by 2 bases and J by 4 bases; unmatched bases: 1. In germline, CDR1 is ENHRY, CDR2 SYGVKD. This chain's CDR3 is CAISEGTGPDTQYF. The CDR3 coding sequence is TGTGCCATCAGTGAGGGGACAGGGCCAGATACGCAGTATTTT.

This clonotype was observed at least ten times. The CDR3 coding sequence is TGTGCCAGCAGCCACCGAGCGACTACCCAAGAGACCCAGTACTTC. Amino acids: CASSHRATTQETQYF. The rearrangement links TRBV3-1 to TRBJ2-5; weak D call: TRBD2 (5 bases). This CDR3 spans 15 amino acids. Germline CDR1 LGHDT, CDR2 YNNKEL (reference sequence). The germline V and J ends were trimmed by 3 bases and 1 base, with 12 bases remaining between them.

This clonotype was recorded many times. This rearrangement joins TRBV7-2 to TRBJ1-6; the D is unclear. The V and J ends lost 1 base and 16 bases respectively, with 14 bases between them. This CDR3 is 13 amino acids long. Germline CDR1 SGHTA, CDR2 FQGNSA. CDR3 region: CASSLVVGPLLHF. The CDR3 region has the DNA TGTGCCAGCAGCTTAGTGGTAGGACCTTTGCTCCACTTT.

In the case of this clonotype: A much larger clone lies one base from this, so it may be a read error. No conserved phenylalanine or tryptophan ends this CDR3, so it is likely a read error. V is TRBV5-5 and J is TRBJ1-1; tentatively, D is TRBD1 (6 bases). Per the germline V gene, CDR1 is SGHKS and CDR2 is YYEKEE (reference sequence). V was shortened by 0 bases and J by 4 bases, with 13 bases between the two germline ends. This CDR3 is 15 amino acids long. In nucleotides, the CDR3 is TGTGCCAGCAGCTTGGTCGGCACAGGGACCACTGAAGCTTTCTGT. Its translation: CASSLVGTGTTEAFC.

The rearrangement links TRBV4-2 to TRBJ2-1, with 9 bases identical to TRBD2. J was trimmed by 0 bases and V by 0 bases; bases with no gene match: 12. This CDR3 has 20 amino acids. Germline lookup yields CDR1 LGHNA and CDR2 YNFKEQ. CDR3: CASSQDPRLAAQSSYNEQFF. As DNA, the CDR3 is TGTGCCAGCAGCCAAGATCCGAGACTAGCGGCACAGAGCTCCTACAATGAGCAGTTCTTC.

There are many counts of this clonotype. V gene TRBV12-3 or TRBV12-4 combines with J gene TRBJ1-5; maybe TRBD1 (6 bases). CDR3 length: 15 amino acids. The V end was cut by 0 bases, the J end by 4 bases, with 10 bases between. The CDR3 reads CASSLAGHQNQPQHF. The CDR3 DNA reads TGTGCCAGCAGTTTAGCGGGACACCAAAATCAGCCCCAGCATTTT.

This clonotype was observed many times. For the CDR3, the DNA is TGTGCCAGCAGTTCGATACAGGGAGGACGAGAGACCCAGTACTTC. Encoded protein: CASSSIQGGRETQYF. This chain joins TRBV28 and TRBJ2-5; possibly TRBD1 or TRBD2 for D (6 bases each). V lost 4 bases and J 4 bases, leaving 16 bases between the germline ends. The germline V gene has CDR1 MDHEN and CDR2 SYDVKM. This CDR3 contains 15 residues.

This clonotype was seen at least ten times. The V and J genes are TRBV7-8 and TRBJ2-1; 11 bases fit TRBD2. The CDR3 is made up of 16 amino acids. The V and J ends lost 2 bases and 3 bases, in that order; junction bases with no gene match: 3. CDR1 is SGHVS and CDR2 is FQNEAQ in the germline V gene. CDR3 loop: CASSLLGTSGYNEQFF. Written as DNA, the CDR3 is TGTGCCAGCAGCTTACTAGGGACTAGCGGCTACAATGAGCAGTTCTTC.

V is TRBV12-3 or TRBV12-4 and J is TRBJ1-1; D gene unclear. The CDR3 runs to 13 residues. V dropped 0 bases and J dropped 2 bases, with 4 bases sitting between them. The CDR3 reads CASSLAFNTEAFF. The CDR3 bases are TGTGCCAGCAGTTTAGCGTTCAACACTGAAGCTTTCTTT.

This clonotype was detected only a few times. V is TRBV19 and J is TRBJ2-7, with D tentatively TRBD1 or TRBD2 (5 bases each). The V and J ends lost 4 bases and 5 bases respectively, with 21 bases between them. This CDR3 contains 16 residues. CDR1 and CDR2 from the germline V gene are LNHDA and SQIVND (reference sequence). This CDR3 is CASSNFRTGHNHEQYF. The CDR3 DNA reads as TGTGCCAGTAGTAATTTCCGCACGGGGCACAACCACGAGCAGTACTTC.

This clonotype was counted many times. The V call is TRBV7-3, the J call TRBJ1-1; unclear D gene. Germline assignment: CDR1 SGHTA and CDR2 FQGTGA. This CDR3 comprises 14 residues. With 5 bases removed from V and 4 bases from J, the gap between germline ends came to 14 bases. CDR3 coding DNA: TGTGCCAGCAGCCCAAAAGGCGGGATCACTGAAGCTTTCTTT. It yields the protein CASSPKGGITEAFF.

The chain combines TRBV24-1 with TRBJ1-5; 11 nucleotides align to TRBD1. The germline CDR1 and CDR2 sequences are KGHDR and SFDVKD. The trim removed 4 bases at V and 7 bases at J, leaving 5 bases unmatched. The CDR3 spans 15 residues. CDR3 sequence reads: CATSEGQGAGQPQHF. Here the CDR3 DNA reads TGTGCCACCAGTGAAGGACAGGGGGCCGGGCAGCCCCAGCATTTT.

The table lists this clonotype with many counts. This chain uses TRBV28 with TRBJ2-2; no definite D call. V was shortened by 3 bases and J by 4 bases, with 15 bases between the two germline ends. Germline V CDR1 and CDR2: MDHEN, SYDVKM. This CDR3 comprises 16 residues. CDR3 region: CASSLIRLEVTGELFF. CDR3 sequence (DNA): TGTGCCAGCAGTTTGATTAGGTTAGAGGTCACCGGGGAGCTGTTTTTT. Full variable domain (missing parts from reference TRBV28 and TRBJ2-2): DVKVTQSSRYLVKRTGEKVFLECVQDMDHENMFWYRQDPGLGLRLIYFSYDVKMKEKGDIPEGYSVSREKKERFSLILESASTNQTSMYLCASSLIRLEVTGELFFGEGSRLTVL.

In regard to this clonotype: A read error may produce the germline difference seen at one junction end. The chain uses TRBV30 and TRBJ1-1, with D unclear. Germline loops: CDR1 GTSNPN, CDR2 SVGIG (reference sequence). The CDR3 totals 16 residues. Here the CDR3 reads CARSVLLGDRSTEAFF. The CDR3 nucleotides are TGTGCCCGGAGTGTTCTTTTGGGTGATAGGAGCACTGAAGCTTTCTTT.